Listed here are 29 T cell receptor beta chains from one sample, sequenced in a study of cytomegalovirus exposure and HLA in healthy donors. 13 Jbeta primers and 60 Vbeta primers were used for the PCR. The method was immunoSEQ multiplex PCR; TCRdb's version includes in-frame clones alone and lacks a portion of them. The repertoire holds 95,000 to 100,000 clones, with about 74% as singletons. The specimen sequenced was PBMCs. Receptors were obtained from a man aged 60-69 years in good health and CMV-seropositive.

The rearrangement joins TRBV9 to TRBJ2-2; 9 positions agree with TRBD1. Germline trimming cut 3 bases from V and 6 bases from J; bases unmatched to any gene: 3. The CDR3 sequence is 14 residues long. CDR1 SGDLS and CDR2 YYNGEE come from the germline V gene. In DNA, the CDR3 is TGTGCCAGCAGCGCGACAGGGGGTTCCGGGGAGCTGTTTTTT. Protein: CASSATGGSGELFF.

This chain uses TRBV15 with TRBJ1-3; D possibly corresponds to TRBD1 (5 bases). The CDR3 has 17 amino acids. Germline CDR1 reads LNHNV; CDR2 reads YYDKDF (reference sequence). V dropped 0 bases and J dropped 3 bases, with 15 bases sitting between them. The CDR3 nucleotides are TGTGCCACCAGCAGAGATCCGGGAGGGACGATTGGAAACACCATATATTTT. Translating it yields CATSRDPGGTIGNTIYF.

The chain employs TRBV19 and TRBJ2-3, with a weak D call TRBD1 (6 bases). Germline V gene data show CDR1 as LNHDA and CDR2 as SQIVND (reference sequence). The V end was cut by 3 bases, the J end by 4 bases, with 14 bases between. CDR3 length: 15 residues. This CDR3 reads CASSISTGRPDTQYF. CDR3 DNA: TGTGCCAGTAGTATCTCAACAGGGCGGCCAGATACGCAGTATTTT.

The gene calls are TRBV9 and TRBJ2-5, with a possible D match to TRBD2 (5 bases). The germline V gene has CDR1 SGDLS and CDR2 YYNGEE. The CDR3 is 13 amino acids. Between the trimmed V and J ends, which lost 0 bases and 2 bases, there was a span of 5 bases. CDR3 nucleotides: TGTGCCAGCAGCGTAGCGGGGCAAGAGACCCAGTACTTC. It translates to CASSVAGQETQYF.

The rearrangement links TRBV6-5 to TRBJ1-6; TRBD1 is a possible D gene (5 bases). The CDR3 runs to 12 residues. V was clipped by 6 bases and J by 6 bases, with 6 bases between them. Germline V lookup: CDR1 MNHEY, CDR2 SVGAGI. The CDR3 region is CASRQGNSPLHF. As DNA, the CDR3 is TGTGCCAGCAGGCAGGGTAATTCACCCCTCCACTTT.

The CDR3 loop is CASSPGGGPGANVLTF. DNA for the CDR3: TGTGCCAGCAGTCCGGGGGGTGGGCCTGGGGCCAACGTCCTGACTTTC. The chain is built from TRBV7-3 and TRBJ2-6; 7 nucleotides line up with TRBD2. The CDR3 has 16 residues. Germline loops: CDR1 SGHTA, CDR2 FQGTGA. V shed 6 bases, J shed 2 bases, and the junction held 7 bases outside the gene matches.

This clone was seen just once. At the DNA level, this CDR3 is encoded by other sequences in the same sample as well. The chain uses TRBV5-6 and TRBJ2-7, with 10 positions matching TRBD1. Germline values: CDR1 SGHDT, CDR2 YYEEEE. The V and J ends lost 5 bases and 2 bases, in that order; junction bases with no gene match: 4. The CDR3 has 14 residues. The CDR3 DNA follows: TGTGCCAGCAGGCCGACAGGGGGCCCCTACGAGCAGTACTTC. Protein product: CASRPTGGPYEQYF.

V gene TRBV15 combines with J gene TRBJ1-6, with 7 bases that match TRBD1. V trimming: 0 bases; J trimming: 5 bases; junction bases outside the gene matches: 16. Germline CDR1 reads LNHNV; CDR2 reads YYDKDF (reference sequence). This CDR3 spans 20 amino acids. CDR3 in amino acids: CATSRDQMGPGQINNSPLHF. Here the CDR3 DNA reads TGTGCCACCAGCAGAGATCAAATGGGTCCGGGACAGATAAATAATTCACCCCTCCACTTT. Full variable domain (rest looked up from reference TRBV15 and TRBJ1-6): DAMVIQNPRYQVTQFGKPVTLSCSQTLNHNVMYWYQQKSSQAPKLLFHYYDKDFNNEADTPDNFQSRRPNTSFCFLDIRSPGLGDTAMYLCATSRDQMGPGQINNSPLHFGNGTRLTVT.

The chain uses TRBV4-3 and TRBJ2-2, with 10 bases aligning to TRBD2. V shed 2 bases and J 5 bases; nucleotides not matched to a gene: 8. This CDR3 region has 17 residues. Germline V gene data show CDR1 as LGHNA and CDR2 as YSLEER. This CDR3 reads CASSQLAGARGTGELFF. The CDR3 nucleotides are TGCGCCAGCAGCCAACTAGCGGGGGCCCGTGGGACCGGGGAGCTGTTTTTT.

The chain couples TRBV7-9 to TRBJ1-2; D unresolved. Germline lookup yields CDR1 SEHNR and CDR2 FQNEAQ (reference sequence). The CDR3 runs 12 residues. V was pared by 0 bases and J by 5 bases, with 4 bases between. CDR3 sequence reads: CASSLASYGYTF. The CDR3 DNA reads TGTGCCAGCAGCTTAGCATCGTATGGCTACACCTTC.

The J gene is TRBJ2-2, the V gene TRBV7-3, with 12 bases that match TRBD1. The CDR3 consists of 17 residues. The trim removed 4 bases at V and 2 bases at J, leaving 5 bases unmatched. Germline CDR1 is SGHTA and CDR2 is FQGTGA. The CDR3 loop is CASSSGGQGANTGELFF. CDR3 bases: TGTGCCAGCAGCTCCGGGGGACAGGGGGCTAACACCGGGGAGCTGTTTTTT.

The V gene is TRBV2, the J gene TRBJ2-7; TRBD1 agrees at 10 bases. V trimming: 4 bases; J trimming: 3 bases; junction bases outside the gene matches: 0. The CDR3 extends over 13 amino acids. Germline-derived CDR1 and CDR2 are SNHLY and FYNNEI. CDR3 coding DNA: TGTGCCAGCAGTGGGGACAGGGGCTACGAGCAGTACTTC. Residues: CASSGDRGYEQYF.

As for this clone: It is likely a read error, because the conserved phenylalanine at the end of the CDR3 is missing. No DNA is shown, since the ends of the CDR3 on it are uncertain; the CDR3 is the one TCRdb lists. The V and J genes are TRBV10-1 and TRBJ1-2; no DNA check was done on the table's D call, TRBD1. 12 amino acids form the CDR3, both terminal residues included. Germline CDR1 and CDR2: WNHNN and SYGVQD (reference sequence). The CDR3 here is CASSESGQGILI.

The rearrangement links TRBV2 to TRBJ2-2; 9 bases are shared with TRBD1. The CDR3 loop spans 15 amino acids. Germline V gene data show CDR1 as SNHLY and CDR2 as FYNNEI. V shed 7 bases, J shed 4 bases, and the junction held 7 bases outside the gene matches. The CDR3 DNA follows: TGTGCCAGCATTTTGACAGGGGGGAGCACCGGGGAGCTGTTTTTT. This codes for CASILTGGSTGELFF.

The CDR3 DNA reads as TGTGCCAGCAGTAGCGGAGGGCGGTCTGGGGCCAACGTCCTGACTTTC. This sequence encodes CASSSGGRSGANVLTF. The chain couples TRBV6-6 to TRBJ2-6, with D possibly being TRBD2 (6 bases). V lost 5 bases and J 1 base, leaving 12 bases between the germline ends. Per the germline V gene, CDR1 is MNHNY and CDR2 is SVGAGI (reference sequence). CDR3 length: 16 amino acids.

The rearrangement uses TRBV6-1 and TRBJ1-5; tentative D call: TRBD1 (6 bases). The CDR3 totals 14 residues. In germline, CDR1 is MNHNS, CDR2 SASEGT. Between the trimmed V and J ends, which lost 2 bases and 7 bases, there was a span of 12 bases. The CDR3 loop is CASSEPQGRQPQHF. In nucleotides, the CDR3 is TGTGCCAGCAGTGAACCCCAGGGGCGACAGCCCCAGCATTTT.

The J gene is TRBJ2-4, the V gene TRBV5-1; tentatively, D is TRBD1 (5 bases). The V gene lost 4 bases and the J gene lost 5 bases, with 16 bases spanning the gap. This CDR3 has 15 amino acids. Germline-derived CDR1 and CDR2 are SGHRS and YFSETQ. CDR3 in amino acids: CASSDMGRAQNIQYF. The CDR3 coding sequence is TGCGCCAGCAGCGATATGGGCAGGGCCCAAAACATTCAGTACTTC.

This clone was recorded a few times. The gene calls are TRBV6-1 and TRBJ1-6; a possible D gene is TRBD1 (5 bases). This CDR3 region has 14 residues. Deletions cut 0 bases from V and 9 bases from J, with 9 bases between. Germline loops: CDR1 MNHNS, CDR2 SASEGT. CDR3 sequence (DNA): TGTGCCAGCAGTGAAGCGCTGGGGGGTTCACCCCTCCACTTT. Protein: CASSEALGGSPLHF.

The chain carries TRBV28 and TRBJ1-6; TRBD1 agrees at 9 bases. V shed 2 bases and J 7 bases; nucleotides not matched to a gene: 9. The CDR3 contains 17 residues. Germline V lookup: CDR1 MDHEN, CDR2 SYDVKM. CDR3 loop: CASSLGRQGGVNSPLHF. The CDR3 DNA sequence: TGTGCCAGCAGTTTAGGGCGACAGGGGGGTGTCAATTCACCCCTCCACTTT.

The chain employs TRBV19 and TRBJ2-1; a weak D match, TRBD1 (5 bases). V dropped 4 bases and J dropped 9 bases, with 13 bases sitting between them. The CDR3 has 13 amino acids. Germline CDR1 LNHDA, CDR2 SQIVND (reference sequence). This chain's CDR3 is CASSTFQGSEQFF. For the CDR3, the DNA is TGTGCCAGTAGTACCTTCCAGGGAAGTGAGCAGTTCTTC.

This clone was seen only a few times. The junction and the germline gene differ at one end; a read error may be behind it. V gene TRBV6-5 combines with J gene TRBJ2-7, with 15 bases lining up with TRBD2. The CDR3 is made up of 15 amino acids. From germline, CDR1 is MNHEY and CDR2 SVGAGI. CDR3 bases: TGTGCCAGCAGACCCCCCGGGACTAGCGGGGGGCTTACAGAATTC. It is translated as CASRPPGTSGGLTEF.

The genes are TRBV7-9 and TRBJ2-1; 15 bases line up with TRBD2. The germline V gene has CDR1 SEHNR and CDR2 FQNEAQ (reference sequence). The CDR3 is 16 residues long. Losses at the gene ends were 5 bases for V and 5 bases for J; bases not matched to a gene: 4. The CDR3 coding sequence is TGTGCCAGCAGCCCCCGGACTAGCGGGGGGGACAATGAGCAGTTCTTC. This gives the protein CASSPRTSGGDNEQFF.

The chain uses TRBV9 and TRBJ2-2; the match to TRBD2 covers 11 bases. Germline V lookup: CDR1 SGDLS, CDR2 YYNGEE. There are 16 residues in the CDR3. The V and J ends lost 0 bases and 5 bases, in that order; junction bases with no gene match: 3. Here the CDR3 DNA reads TGTGCCAGCAGCGTAGTAGCTAGCGGGGGGACCGGGGAGCTGTTTTTT. Amino acid sequence: CASSVVASGGTGELFF.

The chain couples TRBV4-3 to TRBJ1-4; unclear D gene. Trimming removed 1 base at V and 16 bases at J, with 16 bases between. Looked up from germline, CDR1 is LGHNA and CDR2 is YSLEER. The CDR3 runs to 13 residues. DNA for the CDR3: TGCGCCAGCAGCCAAGCGAGCAGCGCCCCTCCGTTTTTT. Translating gives CASSQASSAPPFF.

The rearrangement joins TRBV13 to TRBJ2-1; D is possibly TRBD2 (5 bases). Trimming cost V 4 bases and J 5 bases, with 15 bases left between them. The CDR3 consists of 15 residues. Germline V gene sequence: CDR1 PRHDT, CDR2 FYEKMQ (reference sequence). As DNA, the CDR3 is TGTGCCAGCAGCTACTGGAGAGCGGCTGACAATGAGCAGTTCTTC. This sequence encodes CASSYWRAADNEQFF. The entire variable domain, with the rest obtained from reference TRBV13 and TRBJ2-1, is as follows: AAGVIQSPRHLIKEKRETATLKCYPIPRHDTVYWYQQGPGQDPQFLISFYEKMQSDKGSIPDRFSAQQFSDYHSELNMSSLELGDSALYFCASSYWRAADNEQFFGPGTRLTVL.

The chain employs TRBV4-1 and TRBJ2-7, with 7 bases identical to TRBD1. V shed 0 bases and J 0 bases; nucleotides not matched to a gene: 2. The CDR3 totals 15 residues. Looked up from germline, CDR1 is MGHRA and CDR2 is YSYEKL. This chain's CDR3 is CASSQEGGSSYEQYF. The CDR3 DNA reads as TGCGCCAGCAGCCAAGAAGGGGGCAGCTCCTACGAGCAGTACTTC.

The V and J genes are TRBV28 and TRBJ2-3; a weak D match, TRBD2 (5 bases). CDR3 length: 14 residues. Germline V gene sequence: CDR1 MDHEN, CDR2 SYDVKM. V was shortened by 3 bases and J by 7 bases, with 14 bases between the two germline ends. For the CDR3, the DNA is TGTGCCAGCAGTTTGGGAGTTGGGTTAAATACGCAGTATTTT. This codes for CASSLGVGLNTQYF.

The chain links TRBV29-1 to TRBJ2-2; 7 nucleotides match TRBD1. Germline-derived CDR1 and CDR2 are SQVTM and ANQGSEA. CDR3 length: 14 residues. With 3 bases clipped from V and 3 bases from J, the junction kept 4 bases outside the gene matches. CDR3 nucleotides: TGCAGCGTTGAGACAGACAGGGACACCGGGGAGCTGTTTTTT. Amino acid sequence: CSVETDRDTGELFF.

Worth noting for this clone: This specimen includes other DNA sequences encoding the same CDR3. The chain links TRBV28 to TRBJ2-7; tentatively, D is TRBD2 (6 bases). With 1 base removed from V and 2 bases from J, the gap between germline ends came to 9 bases. Germline CDR1 MDHEN, CDR2 SYDVKM. This CDR3 is built from 14 residues. The CDR3 sequence: CASSLLGEAYEQYF. In DNA, the CDR3 is TGTGCCAGCAGTTTATTAGGGGAGGCCTACGAGCAGTACTTC.